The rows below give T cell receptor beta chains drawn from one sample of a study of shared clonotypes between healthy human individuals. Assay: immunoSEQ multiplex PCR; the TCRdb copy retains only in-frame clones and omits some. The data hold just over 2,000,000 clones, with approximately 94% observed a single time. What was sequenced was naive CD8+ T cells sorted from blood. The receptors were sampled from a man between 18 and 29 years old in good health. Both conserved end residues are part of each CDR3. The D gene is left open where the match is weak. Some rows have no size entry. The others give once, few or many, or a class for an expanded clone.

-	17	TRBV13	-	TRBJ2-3	CASSLGSTGISTDTQYF	TGTGCCAGCAGCTTAGGCTCGACGGGGATTAGCACAGATACGCAGTATTTT
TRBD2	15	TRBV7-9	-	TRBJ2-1	CASSLFSSGDDEQFF	TGTGCCAGCAGCCTTTTCTCTAGCGGCGACGATGAGCAGTTCTTC
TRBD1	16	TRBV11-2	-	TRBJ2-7	CASSSGTGGFFDEQYF	TGTGCCAGCAGCTCCGGGACAGGGGGCTTCTTCGACGAGCAGTACTTC
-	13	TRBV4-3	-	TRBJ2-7	CASSQRGSYEQYF	TGCGCCAGCAGCCAACGGGGATCCTACGAGCAGTACTTC
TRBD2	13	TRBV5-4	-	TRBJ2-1	CASSSSEAGGQFF	TGTGCCAGCAGCTCTTCCGAAGCGGGAGGGCAGTTCTTC
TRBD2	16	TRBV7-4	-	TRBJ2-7	CASSFGLAGVSYEQYF	TGTGCCAGCAGCTTCGGCCTAGCGGGAGTATCCTACGAGCAGTACTTC
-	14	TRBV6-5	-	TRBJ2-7	CASSYISASGEQYF	TGTGCCAGCAGTTACATATCAGCCAGCGGCGAGCAGTACTTC
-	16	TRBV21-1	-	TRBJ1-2	CASSKDLKAANYGYTF	TGTGCCAGCAGCAAAGATTTGAAGGCAGCTAACTATGGCTACACCTTC
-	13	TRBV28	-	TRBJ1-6	CASSLTENSPLHF	TGTGCCAGCAGTTTAACAGAGAATTCACCCCTCCACTTT
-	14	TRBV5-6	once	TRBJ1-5	CASSLQGGNQPQHF	TGTGCCAGCAGCCTACAGGGTGGCAATCAGCCCCAGCATTTT
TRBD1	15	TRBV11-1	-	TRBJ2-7	CASSLGRDSSYEQYF	TGTGCCAGCAGCTTAGGCCGGGACAGCTCCTACGAGCAGTACTTC
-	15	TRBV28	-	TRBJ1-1	CATCDLTGRNTEAFF	TGTGCCACCTGTGACTTAACAGGGCGGAACACTGAAGCTTTCTTT
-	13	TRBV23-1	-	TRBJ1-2	CASSQGYSRGYTF	TGCGCCAGCAGTCAAGGTTACAGCCGGGGCTACACCTTC
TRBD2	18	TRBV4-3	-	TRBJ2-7	CASSQERGLAGESYEQYF	TGCGCCAGCAGCCAAGAACGGGGACTAGCGGGAGAGAGTTACGAGCAGTACTTC
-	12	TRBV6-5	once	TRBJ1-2	CASSESRVLHWF	TGTGCCAGCAGTGAGTCGCGAGTACTCCATTGGTTC
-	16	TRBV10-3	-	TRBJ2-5	CAISDRAASNQETQYF	TGTGCCATCAGTGACCGGGCGGCCAGTAACCAAGAGACCCAGTACTTC
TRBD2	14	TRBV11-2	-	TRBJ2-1	CASSLIAGATEQFF	TGTGCCAGCAGCTTAATAGCGGGAGCTACTGAGCAGTTCTTC
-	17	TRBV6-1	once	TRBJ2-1	CASSEYADVRDNNEQFF	TGTGCCAGCAGTGAATACGCGGATGTCAGGGATAACAATGAGCAGTTCTTC
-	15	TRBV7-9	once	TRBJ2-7	CASSPPEQSSYEQYF	TGTGCCAGCAGCCCCCCCGAACAGAGTTCCTACGAGCAGTACTTC
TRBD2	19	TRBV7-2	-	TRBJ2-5	CASSLLSGRGETGQETQYF	TGTGCCAGCAGCTTATTGAGCGGGAGAGGGGAGACGGGCCAAGAGACCCAGTACTTC
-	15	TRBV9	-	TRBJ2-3	CASSVQSASTDTQYF	TGTGCCAGCAGCGTTCAGTCCGCCTCCACAGATACGCAGTATTTT
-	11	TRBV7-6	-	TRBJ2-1	CASSLAGEQFF	TGTGCCAGCAGCTTAGCCGGTGAGCAGTTCTTC
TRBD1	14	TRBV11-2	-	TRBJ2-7	CASSTDRGAYEQYF	TGTGCCAGCAGCACAGACAGGGGTGCGTACGAGCAGTACTTC
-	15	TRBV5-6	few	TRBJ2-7	CASSLSPGVAYEQYF	TGTGCCAGCAGCTTGAGTCCAGGGGTGGCCTACGAGCAGTACTTC
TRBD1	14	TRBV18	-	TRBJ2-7	CASSPRDRNYEQYF	TGTGCCAGCTCACCCCGGGACAGAAATTACGAGCAGTACTTC
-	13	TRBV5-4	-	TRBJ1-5	CASSNDSYQPQHF	TGTGCCAGCAGTAACGACAGTTATCAGCCCCAGCATTTT
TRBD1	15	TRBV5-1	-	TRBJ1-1	CASRPPGQGTTEAFF	TGCGCCAGCAGGCCTCCGGGACAGGGCACCACTGAAGCTTTCTTT
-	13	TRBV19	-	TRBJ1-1	CASSRALNTEAFF	TGTGCCAGTAGCCGGGCCTTGAACACTGAAGCTTTCTTT
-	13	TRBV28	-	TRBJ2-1	CASSFGVAYEQFF	TGTGCCAGCAGTTTTGGGGTGGCATATGAGCAGTTCTTC
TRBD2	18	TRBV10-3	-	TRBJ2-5	CAISEGAGTSGSWETQYF	TGTGCCATCAGTGAAGGGGCCGGGACTAGCGGGAGTTGGGAGACCCAGTACTTC
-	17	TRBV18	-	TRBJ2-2	CASSPTTAAANTGELFF	TGTGCCAGCTCACCAACGACAGCCGCCGCGAACACCGGGGAGCTGTTTTTT
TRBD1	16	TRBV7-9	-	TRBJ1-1	CASSPLDRPGHTEAFF	TGTGCCAGCAGCCCACTGGACAGGCCCGGGCACACTGAAGCTTTCTTT
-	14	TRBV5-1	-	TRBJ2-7	CASSLEAGDYEQYF	TGCGCCAGCAGCTTGGAGGCAGGGGACTACGAGCAGTACTTC
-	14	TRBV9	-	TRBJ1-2	CASSGSGTAYGYTF	TGTGCCAGCAGCGGCTCCGGGACCGCGTATGGCTACACCTTC
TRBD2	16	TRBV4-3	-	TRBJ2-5	CASSPQVGDYKETQYF	TGCGCCAGCAGCCCCCAAGTGGGGGACTATAAAGAGACCCAGTACTTC
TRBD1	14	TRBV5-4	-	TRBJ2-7	CASSWDRGPYEQYF	TGTGCCAGCAGCTGGGACAGGGGACCCTACGAGCAGTACTTC
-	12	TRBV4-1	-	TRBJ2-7	CASSSGTHEQYF	TGCGCCAGCAGCTCAGGGACCCACGAGCAGTACTTC
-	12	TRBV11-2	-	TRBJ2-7	CASSRGGYEQYF	TGTGCCAGCAGCCGAGGGGGGTACGAGCAGTACTTC
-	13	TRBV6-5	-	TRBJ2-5	CASSRGAHETQYF	TGTGCCAGCAGCCGCGGGGCGCATGAGACCCAGTACTTC
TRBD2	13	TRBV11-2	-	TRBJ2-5	CASLGLAAETQYF	TGTGCCAGCCTGGGACTAGCCGCGGAGACCCAGTACTTC